Listed here are 29 T cell receptor beta chains from one sample, sequenced in a study of blood T cell repertoires in COVID-19. Assay: immunoSEQ multiplex PCR; the TCRdb copy retains only in-frame clones and omits some. Here the sample spans fewer than 80,000 clones, about nine tenths being singletons. The sample taken for sequencing was peripheral blood. These receptors were obtained from a woman in her fifties or sixties with active or convalescent COVID-19.

The chain is built from TRBV28 and TRBJ1-1; 7 bases line up with TRBD1. J lost 0 bases, V lost 4 bases, and 11 bases had no gene match. This CDR3 is 17 amino acids long. The germline V gene encodes CDR1 MDHEN and CDR2 SYDVKM. CDR3 loop: CASSYGGGGRLNTEAFF. The CDR3 DNA sequence: TGTGCCAGCAGTTACGGAGGGGGCGGCCGCTTGAACACTGAAGCTTTCTTT. The whole variable domain, filled in from reference TRBV28 and TRBJ1-1, reads DVKVTQSSRYLVKRTGEKVFLECVQDMDHENMFWYRQDPGLGLRLIYFSYDVKMKEKGDIPEGYSVSREKKERFSLILESASTNQTSMYLCASSYGGGGRLNTEAFFGQGTRLTVV.

The rearrangement joins TRBV5-4 to TRBJ2-5, with TRBD2 matching over 10 bases. Germline V gene data show CDR1 as SGHNT and CDR2 as YYREEE (reference sequence). The CDR3 is 15 residues long. V gave up 3 bases and J gave up 2 bases; unmatched junction bases: 4. For the CDR3, the DNA is TGTGCCAGCAGCTCGGTACTAGCGGGACAAGAGACCCAGTACTTC. This codes for CASSSVLAGQETQYF. The complete variable domain, with remaining parts taken from reference TRBV5-4 and TRBJ2-5, reads ETGVTQSPTHLIKTRGQQVTLRCSSQSGHNTVSWYQQALGQGPQFIFQYYREEENGRGNFPPRFSGLQFPNYSSELNVNALELDDSALYLCASSSVLAGQETQYFGPGTRLLVL.

The chain uses TRBV7-6 and TRBJ1-1; the D gene is possibly TRBD1 (5 bases). Germline V CDR1 and CDR2: SGHVS, FNYEAQ. The CDR3 runs 17 residues. V lost 0 bases and J 1 base, leaving 15 bases between the germline ends. CDR3 DNA sequence: TGTGCCAGCAGCTTAGCGCCGGAGGGAGGGGAGAACACTGAAGCTTTCTTT. The encoded protein is CASSLAPEGGENTEAFF.

The CDR3 DNA follows: TGTGCCAGCAGCCACTCGGGACTAGCGGGAGAGGAGCTGTTTTTT. The encoded protein is CASSHSGLAGEELFF. V and J are TRBV16 and TRBJ2-2; 14 bases fit TRBD2. The germline V gene has CDR1 KGHSY and CDR2 FQNENV. With 3 bases clipped from V and 10 bases from J, the junction kept 4 bases outside the gene matches. The CDR3 totals 15 residues.

This clone has a single count. The rearrangement joins TRBV2 to TRBJ2-7; 9 bases match TRBD1. Germline CDR1 reads SNHLY; CDR2 reads FYNNEI. J was trimmed by 5 bases and V by 8 bases; bases with no gene match: 10. The CDR3 runs 14 residues. The CDR3 loop reads CASADRGKKNEQYF. The CDR3 region has the DNA TGTGCCAGCGCCGACAGGGGGAAAAAAAACGAGCAGTACTTC.

This sequence joins TRBV19 and TRBJ1-2; TRBD1 aligns across 8 bases. This CDR3 region has 15 residues. Trimming cost V 6 bases and J 0 bases; bases outside gene matches: 6. The germline gives CDR1 LNHDA, CDR2 SQIVND (reference sequence). The CDR3 region is CASSAGQGPNYGYTF. The DNA for the CDR3 is TGTGCCAGTAGCGCCGGACAGGGCCCTAACTATGGCTACACCTTC. Using reference TRBV19 and TRBJ1-2 for the parts outside the CDR3, the full variable domain is DGGITQSPKYLFRKEGQNVTLSCEQNLNHDAMYWYRQDPGQGLRLIYYSQIVNDFQKGDIAEGYSVSREKKESFPLTVTSAQKNPTAFYLCASSAGQGPNYGYTFGSGTRLTVV.

The chain uses TRBV2 and TRBJ2-4; D is possibly TRBD1 (5 bases). The CDR3 runs to 12 residues. CDR1 and CDR2 from the germline V gene are SNHLY and FYNNEI. Trimming pared 4 bases from V and 14 bases from J, leaving 15 bases between. The CDR3, as DNA: TGTGCCAGCAGTGGGGGCGGACGGCCAAAGTACTTC. Its protein product is CASSGGGRPKYF.

The chain joins TRBV5-4 to TRBJ2-2; D is perhaps TRBD1 (5 bases). The V gene's germline CDR1 is SGHNT and CDR2 YYREEE (reference sequence). The V end was cut by 0 bases, the J end by 4 bases, with 13 bases between. The CDR3 runs to 16 residues. Here the CDR3 reads CASSLVKGSGTGELFF. The CDR3, as DNA: TGTGCCAGCAGCTTGGTTAAGGGGTCGGGCACCGGGGAGCTGTTTTTT.

The V gene is TRBV20-1, the J gene TRBJ1-2; TRBD1 matches 8 bases. The CDR3 runs to 14 residues. V dropped 7 bases and J dropped 3; count of bases not matched to a gene: 10. Germline CDR1 DFQATT, CDR2 SNEGSKA (reference sequence). The CDR3 DNA reads as TGCAGTGTTAGTAGACAGGGGAACGACTATGGCTACACCTTC. This sequence encodes CSVSRQGNDYGYTF.

The chain carries TRBV7-2 and TRBJ2-3; 7 nucleotides align to TRBD2. V was clipped by 1 base and J by 4 bases; unmatched bases: 8. The CDR3 consists of 16 residues. Germline V CDR1 and CDR2: SGHTA, FQGNSA. The CDR3 coding sequence is TGTGCCAGCAGCTTAGGGCCAGGAGGGAGGGCAGATACGCAGTATTTT. This translates into CASSLGPGGRADTQYF. Complete variable domain (other parts from reference TRBV7-2 and TRBJ2-3): GAGVSQSPSNKVTEKGKDVELRCDPISGHTALYWYRQSLGQGLEFLIYFQGNSAPDKSGLPSDRFSAERTGGSVSTLTIQRTQQEDSAVYLCASSLGPGGRADTQYFGPGTRLTVL.

This clone was recorded once. This chain uses TRBV5-4 with TRBJ2-1; TRBD2 matches at 7 bases. The junction had 12 bases not matched to a gene; V was cut back by 0 bases and J by 6 bases. Germline V gene data show CDR1 as SGHNT and CDR2 as YYREEE (reference sequence). This CDR3 is built from 17 residues. CDR3 protein: CASSLVAGLTMGNEQFF. Here the CDR3 DNA reads TGTGCCAGCAGCTTGGTAGCGGGTCTTACTATGGGCAATGAGCAGTTCTTC.

The chain recombines TRBV29-1 with TRBJ1-1; D might be TRBD1 (6 bases). This CDR3 is built from 14 residues. In germline, CDR1 is SQVTM, CDR2 ANQGSEA. V gave up 6 bases and J gave up 1 base, with 15 bases separating them. The CDR3 bases are TGCAGCGTGGCCTCGGGACACACGAACACTGAAGCTTTCTTT. As protein: CSVASGHTNTEAFF.

V and J are TRBV6-5 and TRBJ1-2; D remains ambiguous. The CDR3 loop spans 14 amino acids. Germline V gene data show CDR1 as MNHEY and CDR2 as SVGAGI. Trimming took 10 bases from V and 2 from J, leaving 17 bases between them. CDR3 in amino acids: CATQSLGGNYGYTF. DNA for the CDR3: TGTGCCACCCAAAGCCTGGGAGGAAACTATGGCTACACCTTC.

The V gene is TRBV30, the J gene TRBJ1-4; 8 bases are shared with TRBD1. The V gene's germline CDR1 is GTSNPN and CDR2 SVGIG (reference sequence). Losses at the gene ends were 3 bases for V and 8 bases for J; bases not matched to a gene: 14. CDR3 length equals 16 residues. The CDR3, as DNA: TGTGCCTGGAGCCAGGGGGCGTGGGGAGAGGGCGAAAAACTGTTTTTT. Its protein is CAWSQGAWGEGEKLFF.

V gene TRBV11-1 combines with J gene TRBJ2-2; D unclear. This CDR3 spans 15 amino acids. The V end was cut by 2 bases, the J end by 4 bases, with 11 bases between. In germline, CDR1 is SGHAT, CDR2 FQDESV (reference sequence). In DNA, the CDR3 is TGTGCCAGCAGCTTAAAACCCCGAGGCACCGGGGAGCTGTTTTTT. Protein product: CASSLKPRGTGELFF.

The V call is TRBV27, the J call TRBJ2-1; 8 bases fit TRBD1. V trimming: 6 bases; J trimming: 6 bases; junction bases outside the gene matches: 10. Germline V gene sequence: CDR1 MNHEY, CDR2 SMNVEV (reference sequence). This CDR3 has 15 amino acids. The DNA of the CDR3 is TGTGCCAGCAGCTTGGTTCCGACAGGGGTCAATGAGCAGTTCTTC. Amino acid sequence: CASSLVPTGVNEQFF.

This clone turned up a few times. The chain combines TRBV5-6 with TRBJ1-2, with TRBD1 identical over 8 bases. Germline V lookup: CDR1 SGHDT, CDR2 YYEEEE. The junction had 13 bases not matched to a gene; V was cut back by 0 bases and J by 6 bases. The CDR3 sequence is 17 residues long. DNA of the CDR3: TGTGCCAGCAGCTTGGCCGGGACAGGCCTTGGGTTTGATGGCTACACCTTC. It yields the protein CASSLAGTGLGFDGYTF.

The chain uses TRBV11-2 and TRBJ2-3, with TRBD2 matching over 12 bases. The germline V gene encodes CDR1 SGHAT and CDR2 FQNNGV. The length of the CDR3 is 16 residues. With 5 bases clipped from V and 5 bases from J, the junction kept 8 bases outside the gene matches. CDR3 region: CASSVGLAGNGDTQYF. For the CDR3, the DNA is TGTGCCAGCAGCGTGGGACTAGCGGGTAACGGAGATACGCAGTATTTT. The complete variable domain, with remaining parts taken from reference TRBV11-2 and TRBJ2-3, reads EAGVAQSPRYKIIEKRQSVAFWCNPISGHATLYWYQQILGQGPKLLIQFQNNGVVDDSQLPKDRFSAERLKGVDSTLKIQPAKLEDSAVYLCASSVGLAGNGDTQYFGPGTRLTVL.

The V and J genes are TRBV15 and TRBJ2-7; D is unresolved. V lost 0 bases to trimming and J lost 3 bases, with 9 bases between them. The CDR3 sequence is 14 residues long. CDR1 is LNHNV, CDR2 YYDKDF, per germline (reference sequence). DNA of the CDR3: TGTGCCACCAGCAGAGATCACAGTAGCTACGAGCAGTACTTC. Residues: CATSRDHSSYEQYF.

The chain has TRBV28 and TRBJ2-7; 10 bases are a match to TRBD2. The V and J ends lost 8 bases and 2 bases, in that order; junction bases with no gene match: 12. Germline CDR1 is MDHEN and CDR2 is SYDVKM. The CDR3 loop spans 16 amino acids. This CDR3 is CASRKGLARLTYEQYF. CDR3 bases: TGTGCCAGCCGGAAGGGACTAGCGAGACTTACCTACGAGCAGTACTTC.

There are many counts of this clone. V usage is TRBV11-3 and J usage is TRBJ2-3; D is perhaps TRBD1 (6 bases). There are 18 residues in the CDR3. Germline V CDR1 and CDR2: SGHNT, YENEEA. V lost 4 bases and J lost 0, with 20 bases in between. The CDR3 here is CASSSSTTSQGSTDTQYF. Written as DNA, the CDR3 is TGTGCCAGCAGCTCCTCGACCACTTCACAGGGTAGCACAGATACGCAGTATTTT.

CDR3 in DNA: TGTGCCAGCAGCTCAAACTCCGGACTAGCGGGGGGCAATGAGCAGTTCTTC. Protein sequence: CASSSNSGLAGGNEQFF. The V gene is TRBV7-9, the J gene TRBJ2-1; 14 nucleotides line up with TRBD2. This CDR3 has 17 amino acids. J gave up 6 bases and V 4 bases, and 8 bases lay outside the gene matches. Germline-derived CDR1 and CDR2 are SEHNR and FQNEAQ (reference sequence).

The chain employs TRBV5-6 and TRBJ2-7, with D perhaps TRBD2 (5 bases). Germline CDR1 and CDR2: SGHDT and YYEEEE. The V gene lost 1 base and the J gene lost 4 bases, with 15 bases spanning the gap. There are 15 residues in the CDR3. The CDR3 is CASSLISSGPYEQYF. The DNA for the CDR3 is TGTGCCAGCAGCTTGATTTCCAGCGGACCTTACGAGCAGTACTTC.

The genes are TRBV7-6 and TRBJ2-1; weak D call: TRBD1 (6 bases). Germline V gene sequence: CDR1 SGHVS, CDR2 FNYEAQ. Trimming took off 1 base at V and 7 bases at J, with 11 bases between the two ends. There are 14 residues in the CDR3. The CDR3 coding sequence is TGTGCCAGCAGCTTAGGGACAGCAGGTAATGAGCAGTTCTTC. This translates into CASSLGTAGNEQFF.

V usage is TRBV9 and J usage is TRBJ2-1; D possibly corresponds to TRBD2 (5 bases). This CDR3 is built from 16 residues. Germline lookup yields CDR1 SGDLS and CDR2 YYNGEE. V shed 0 bases and J shed 4 bases, with 14 bases lying between them. The CDR3 sequence is CASSVESRTSYNEQFF. In nucleotides, the CDR3 is TGTGCCAGCAGCGTAGAGTCCCGGACTTCTTACAATGAGCAGTTCTTC.

This clone is a singleton in its sample. The chain has TRBV7-9 and TRBJ2-7; 7 bases map to TRBD1. CDR1 is SEHNR and CDR2 is FQNEAQ in the germline V gene (reference sequence). The CDR3 is made up of 15 amino acids. J gave up 0 bases and V 5 bases, and 7 bases lay outside the gene matches. The CDR3 loop reads CASSPRTGYSYEQYF. The CDR3 DNA is TGTGCCAGCAGCCCCCGGACAGGTTACTCCTACGAGCAGTACTTC.

The J gene is TRBJ2-3, the V gene TRBV11-3; TRBD2 might be the D (5 bases). With 8 bases removed from V and 6 bases from J, the gap between germline ends came to 21 bases. CDR1 SGHNT and CDR2 YENEEA come from the germline V gene. This CDR3 contains 15 residues. In nucleotides, the CDR3 is TGTGCCAGCTCCCTTTCCACTCGGGGAAGGGATACGCAGTATTTT. Residues: CASSLSTRGRDTQYF.

The V gene is TRBV9, the J gene TRBJ2-3; TRBD1 is a possible D gene (6 bases). There are 15 residues in the CDR3. Germline CDR1 and CDR2: SGDLS and YYNGEE. V was cut by 4 bases and J by 5 bases, with 17 bases left in between. The CDR3 nucleotides read TGTGCCAGCAGCCCCCAGGGGTCAGCCGGAGATACGCAGTATTTT. Translating it yields CASSPQGSAGDTQYF.

This sequence joins TRBV4-2 and TRBJ2-3, with 9 bases aligning to TRBD2. The CDR3 runs to 16 residues. Germline V CDR1 and CDR2: LGHNA, YNFKEQ. Trimming removed 1 base from V and 4 bases from J; junction bases left unmatched: 6. The CDR3 region is CASSQVAGALADTQYF. For the CDR3, the DNA is TGTGCCAGCAGCCAAGTAGCGGGAGCTTTGGCAGATACGCAGTATTTT.